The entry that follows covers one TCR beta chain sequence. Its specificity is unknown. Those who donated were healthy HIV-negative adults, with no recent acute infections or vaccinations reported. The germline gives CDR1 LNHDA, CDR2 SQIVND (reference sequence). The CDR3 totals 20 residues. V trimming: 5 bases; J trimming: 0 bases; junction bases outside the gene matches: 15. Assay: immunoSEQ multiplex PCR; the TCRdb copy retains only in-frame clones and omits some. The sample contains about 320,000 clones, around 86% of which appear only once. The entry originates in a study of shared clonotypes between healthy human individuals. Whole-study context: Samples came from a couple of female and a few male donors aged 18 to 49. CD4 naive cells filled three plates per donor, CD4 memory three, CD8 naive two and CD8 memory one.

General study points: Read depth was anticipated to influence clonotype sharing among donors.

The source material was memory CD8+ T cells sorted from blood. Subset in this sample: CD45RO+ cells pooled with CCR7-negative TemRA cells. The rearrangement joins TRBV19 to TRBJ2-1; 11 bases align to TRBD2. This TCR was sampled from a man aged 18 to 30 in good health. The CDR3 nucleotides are TGTGCCAGTAGTCACATAGCGGGAGGGCCGCTGATAAGCTCCTACAATGAGCAGTTCTTC. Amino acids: CASSHIAGGPLISSYNEQFF.